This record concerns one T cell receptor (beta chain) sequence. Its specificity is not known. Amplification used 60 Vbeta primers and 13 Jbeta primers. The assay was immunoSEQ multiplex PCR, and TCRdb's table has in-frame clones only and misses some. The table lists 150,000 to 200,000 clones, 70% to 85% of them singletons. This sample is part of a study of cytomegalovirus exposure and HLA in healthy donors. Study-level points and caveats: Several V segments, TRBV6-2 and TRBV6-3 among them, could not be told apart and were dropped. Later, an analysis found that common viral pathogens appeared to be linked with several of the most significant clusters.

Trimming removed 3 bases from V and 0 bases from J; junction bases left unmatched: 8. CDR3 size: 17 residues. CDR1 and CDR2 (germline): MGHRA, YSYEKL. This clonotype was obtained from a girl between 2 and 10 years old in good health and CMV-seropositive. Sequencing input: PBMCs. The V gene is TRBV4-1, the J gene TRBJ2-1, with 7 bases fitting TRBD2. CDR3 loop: CASSQDKGGGSYNEQFF. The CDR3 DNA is TGCGCCAGCAGCCAGGATAAAGGCGGGGGCTCCTACAATGAGCAGTTCTTC.